Listed here is a single TCR beta chain. This clonotype was detected a few times. Its specific antigen is unknown. No qualities accompany the bases; no much larger clone lies one base away. These data are taken from a study of T cells in Graves' hyperthyroidism and ophthalmopathy (dated by TCRdb to about 2019). About the full investigation: Peripheral blood samples were taken at the time of initial diagnosis, prior to any treatment. The approximately 97 discovery patients were randomly divided into training and test sets at a 7:3 ratio. The study also compared thyroid tissue and blood T-cell repertoires from several Graves' hyperthyroidism patients. Prospective prediction of ophthalmopathy was tested in an independent validation cohort consisting of 18 hyperthyroidism patients and about 17 patients who later progressed to ophthalmopathy. The paper describes TCR Vbeta CDR3 sequencing of 135 peripheral blood samples, made up of 43 ophthalmopathy patients, 70 to 80 hyperthyroidism patients and some 17 progressor patients. To identify TCR V-J signatures that set the groups apart, the researchers used a discovery cohort of 100 patients, made up of about 44 with Graves' ophthalmopathy and 57 with stable Graves' hyperthyroidism. After sampling, hyperthyroidism patients received methimazole starting at 30 mg daily, and ophthalmopathy patients received high-dose intravenous methylprednisolone. Results and caveats for the whole study, not just this receptor: Blood samples also contained most of the expanded thyroid clonotypes (frequency above 0.001), which suggests that blood repertoires may reflect thyroid immune responses. Sample size was not statistically predetermined, and blinding of investigators to group allocation was not performed. During validation, the model predicted progression to ophthalmopathy a median of roughly 7.1 months ahead of onset, with almost 71% sensitivity and 72.22% specificity. Ophthalmopathy was separated from stable hyperthyroidism by a 13 V-J signature model, with over 85% sensitivity and about 81% specificity obtained in cross-validation and 80%/75% obtained in testing.

V ends up 4 bases short and J 3 bases short, with an unmatched junction base count of 18. The germline V gene specifies SGHRS as CDR1 and YFSETQ as CDR2. The CDR3 covers 18 residues, taking in both the cysteine and the phenylalanine. The entry retains the CDR3 DNA only, 54 bases that are in frame from base 1. TCR beta CDR3 regions were amplified from RNA transcripts. A first-round RT-PCR of the TCR CDR3 used the HTBI primer set with the Qiagen OneStep RT-PCR kit. Libraries were constructed in a second round of multiplex PCR, after which size selection and purification were carried out. Libraries were sequenced paired-end with 100 bp reads on an Illumina HiSeq2000. Per the original workflow: SOAPnuke was used to process the raw data, with reads discarded if the reads contained adapters or uncalled bases, had a mean Phred below 15, or lacked an exact constant-primer or identifier match. High-quality paired reads were merged using COPE v1.2.5, and each unique nucleotide sequence was defined as a clonotype. MiTCR v1.1 was used to align clonotypes to the IMGT TRBV, TRBD and TRBJ reference segments. Analysis was restricted to V-J combinations with a frequency above 0.0001, which covered roughly 99% of repertoires. The TCS score was defined as F50 (clonal expansion) divided by E x V (chaos), with BLOSUM62-based TCRdist calculated between CDR3 peptides within each V-J. Welch's t-statistics and random forest reduced several hundred V-J features to 10 to 15, which were used in a naive Bayes classifier (R e1071). The public reads were reanalyzed by TCRdb: fastp trimming at Q25, MiXCR alignment, in-frame beta chains only. Entries that share a CDR3 protein sequence are merged under the most common genes and DNA. Clone size and V and J calls follow TCRdb, not the original study. The sample table lists hundreds of thousands of distinct CDR3 sequences, about a sixth of them with a count of one. The ten largest clones capture roughly 3.3% of the sample.

In the ophthalmopathy patients, disease was moderately to severely active, with a Clinical Activity Score of 3 or more, a NOSPECS grade of 4 or more, and a duration of less than 3 months. Patients with uncontrolled infections, other autoimmune diseases, pregnancy or lactation were excluded. Diagnoses were established on the basis of clinical symptoms, serum thyroxine and TRAb, thyroid ultrasound, and orbital computed tomography. PBMCs were separated from under 12 ml of fresh peripheral blood using Ficoll-Paque density gradient centrifugation. Total RNA was extracted using Trizol reagent, and RNA quality was assessed on an Agilent 2100 Bioanalyzer.

This TCR came from a woman aged 40 to 50 with Graves' ophthalmopathy. Sequencing used blood. The sequence joins TRBV5-1 to TRBJ2-7, with 8 junctional bases fitting TRBD2. In nucleotide form, the sequence is TGCGCCAGCAGCCCCCGCCCCGTAACTAGCGGTGTCCTCTACGAGCAGTACTTC. The encoded protein is CASSPRPVTSGVLYEQYF. The full variable domain, with segments outside the CDR3 supplied by the reference TRBV5-1 and TRBJ2-7 proteins, appears as KAGVTQTPRYLIKTRGQQVTLSCSPISGHRSVSWYQQTPGQGLQFLFEYFSETQRNKGNFPGRFSGRQFSNSRSEMNVSTLELGDSALYLCASSPRPVTSGVLYEQYFGPGTRLTVT.